The rows below give T cell receptor beta chains drawn from one sample of a study of cytomegalovirus exposure and HLA in healthy donors. Clones were sequenced by immunoSEQ multiplex PCR, and TCRdb holds only the in-frame ones, with some missing. This sample carries a few hundred thousand clones, around 90% of them seen once, and the ten largest clones take approximately 0.34%. The sequenced material came from PBMCs. The receptors were gathered from a young woman in good health and CMV-seronegative. The CDR3 runs from the conserved cysteine through the conserved F or W. D genes are given only for firm matches. A row's size may be missing; if present it is once, few, many or a size class.

CASSDYYEQYF | TGTGCCAGCAGTGACTACTACGAGCAGTACTTC | . | TRBV27 | . | TRBJ2-7
CASSLGVSEAFF | TGTGCCAGCAGCTTGGGAGTATCTGAAGCTTTCTTT | . | TRBV5-4 | . | TRBJ1-1
CASRPGLETGELFF | TGTGCCAGCAGGCCGGGACTCGAGACCGGGGAGCTGTTTTTT | . | TRBV6-4 | . | TRBJ2-2
CASSLETGNTEAFF | TGTGCCAGCAGCCTAGAAACCGGGAACACTGAAGCTTTCTTT | . | TRBV4-2 | . | TRBJ1-1
CASSHPPNSGPTNTEAFF | TGCGCCAGCAGCCATCCACCCAATAGCGGACCGACGAACACTGAAGCTTTCTTT | . | TRBV4-1 | . | TRBJ1-1
CASGFAAGNEKLFF | TGTGCCAGCGGATTCGCGGCCGGTAATGAAAAACTGTTTTTT | . | TRBV7-9 | . | TRBJ1-4
CASGKGDQETQYF | TGTGCCAGCGGCAAAGGGGATCAAGAGACCCAGTACTTC | . | TRBV7-2 | . | TRBJ2-5
CASSALDRGVSDTQYF | TGTGCCAGCAGCGCCCTAGACAGGGGGGTCTCAGATACGCAGTATTTT | . | TRBV27 | TRBD1 | TRBJ2-3
CASSSRGGTGGSETQYF | TGTGCCAGCAGCTCCCGAGGGGGGACAGGGGGGTCGGAGACCCAGTACTTC | once | TRBV7-9 | TRBD1 | TRBJ2-5
CASRVTVSSYNEQFF | TGTGCCAGCAGGGTGACAGTCTCCTCCTACAATGAGCAGTTCTTC | . | TRBV6-5 | . | TRBJ2-1
CASSPLGGGQPQHF | TGTGCCAGCTCACCATTGGGCGGGGGACAGCCCCAGCATTTT | . | TRBV18 | . | TRBJ1-5
CASSFGGQGFAGNTIYF | TGTGCCAGCAGCTTTGGGGGACAGGGATTCGCTGGAAACACCATATATTTT | . | TRBV7-9 | TRBD1 | TRBJ1-3
CASSPGTGWYEQYF | TGTGCCAGCAGCCCCGGGACAGGGTGGTACGAGCAGTACTTC | . | TRBV11-2 | TRBD1 | TRBJ2-7
CASRPGTGLAGGLHMFF | TGTGCCAGCAGGCCAGGCACGGGACTAGCGGGGGGGCTCCATATGTTTTTT | . | TRBV2 | TRBD2 | TRBJ2-2
CASSPGTGNTEAFF | TGCGCCAGCAGCCCCGGGACAGGGAATACTGAAGCTTTCTTT | . | TRBV5-1 | TRBD1 | TRBJ1-1
CAISDGRGGTDTQYF | TGTGCCATCAGTGACGGGCGGGGGGGCACAGATACGCAGTATTTT | . | TRBV10-3 | TRBD2 | TRBJ2-3
CAWSVSTSGVGDTQYF | TGTGCCTGGAGTGTATCGACTAGCGGGGTCGGAGATACGCAGTATTTT | . | TRBV30 | TRBD2 | TRBJ2-3
CASSYWGQNTEAFF | TGTGCCAGCAGTTACTGGGGACAGAACACTGAAGCTTTCTTT | . | TRBV6-5 | . | TRBJ1-1
CASSSQTVVNYGYTF | TGTGCCAGCAGCTCCCAGACAGTGGTTAACTATGGCTACACCTTC | . | TRBV11-2 | . | TRBJ1-2
CAISEPRRGLYEQYF | TGTGCCATCAGTGAGCCTCGGCGGGGCCTCTACGAGCAGTACTTC | few | TRBV10-3 | . | TRBJ2-7
CASSQMNTGELFF | TGTGCCAGCAGTCAGATGAACACCGGGGAGCTGTTTTTT | . | TRBV6-5 | . | TRBJ2-2
CASSQRVLVSNEQFF | TGTGCCAGCAGCCAACGGGTTCTAGTTAGTAATGAGCAGTTCTTC | once | TRBV13 | . | TRBJ2-1
CASSYRQGTSPLHF | TGTGCCAGCAGTTACCGACAGGGCACCTCACCCCTCCACTTT | . | TRBV6-5 | TRBD1 | TRBJ1-6
CASSRQGAGNEKLFF | TGTGCCAGCAGCCGACAGGGGGCTGGTAATGAAAAACTGTTTTTT | . | TRBV28 | TRBD1 | TRBJ1-4
CASSVDGRQAGKNTEAFF | TGTGCCAGCAGCGTAGATGGGAGGCAGGCGGGGAAGAACACTGAAGCTTTCTTT | . | TRBV9 | . | TRBJ1-1
CASRPTGGTEAFF | TGCGCCAGCAGGCCAACAGGGGGCACTGAAGCTTTCTTT | . | TRBV5-1 | TRBD1 | TRBJ1-1
CASTGQIMNTEAFF | TGTGCCAGCACTGGACAGATAATGAACACTGAAGCTTTCTTT | . | TRBV28 | . | TRBJ1-1
CASSSFSSGPNTGELFF | TGTGCCAGCAGCTCTTTCTCCAGCGGACCGAACACCGGGGAGCTGTTTTTT | . | TRBV11-3 | . | TRBJ2-2
CASSLLTPGLGEQFF | TGTGCCAGCAGCTTACTAACCCCAGGGCTGGGTGAGCAGTTCTTC | . | TRBV7-2 | . | TRBJ2-1
CASTKAGTGGRQPQHF | TGTGCCAGCACTAAGGCGGGGACAGGGGGCCGACAGCCCCAGCATTTT | . | TRBV28 | TRBD1 | TRBJ1-5
CASSYIRTGIYGYTF | TGTGCCAGCAGTTACATCCGGACAGGGATCTATGGCTACACCTTC | . | TRBV6-5 | TRBD1 | TRBJ1-2
CASSLTGGNQPQHF | TGTGCCAGCAGCCTAACCGGGGGGAACCAGCCCCAGCATTTT | . | TRBV11-2 | . | TRBJ1-5
CASSHGLNTGELFF | TGTGCCAGCAGTCACGGACTGAATACCGGGGAGCTGTTTTTT | . | TRBV27 | . | TRBJ2-2
CASSLPGQGASVYGYTF | TGCGCCAGCAGCCTTCCGGGACAGGGGGCTTCTGTCTATGGCTACACCTTC | . | TRBV4-1 | TRBD1 | TRBJ1-2
CASSQDSSWGQGYEQYF | TGTGCCAGCAGCCAAGATTCCTCTTGGGGACAGGGATACGAGCAGTACTTC | once | TRBV4-2 | TRBD1 | TRBJ2-7
CSVFGQGGTGELFF | TGCAGCGTTTTCGGACAGGGAGGGACCGGGGAGCTGTTTTTT | . | TRBV29-1 | . | TRBJ2-2
CASSLTGLGSQTRRSGELFF | TGCGCCAGCAGCTTAACAGGGCTGGGGTCTCAAACCCGCAGGTCCGGGGAGCTGTTTTTT | . | TRBV5-1 | . | TRBJ2-2
CASSVLSSSFNEQFF | TGTGCCAGCAGCGTCCTTAGTAGCAGCTTCAATGAGCAGTTCTTC | . | TRBV9 | . | TRBJ2-1
CSVERTSQETQYF | TGCAGCGTTGAAAGGACTAGCCAAGAGACCCAGTACTTC | . | TRBV29-1 | TRBD2 | TRBJ2-5
CASSTRQGTNYGYTF | TGTGCCAGCAGTACAAGACAGGGAACGAACTATGGCTACACCTTC | . | TRBV28 | TRBD1 | TRBJ1-2